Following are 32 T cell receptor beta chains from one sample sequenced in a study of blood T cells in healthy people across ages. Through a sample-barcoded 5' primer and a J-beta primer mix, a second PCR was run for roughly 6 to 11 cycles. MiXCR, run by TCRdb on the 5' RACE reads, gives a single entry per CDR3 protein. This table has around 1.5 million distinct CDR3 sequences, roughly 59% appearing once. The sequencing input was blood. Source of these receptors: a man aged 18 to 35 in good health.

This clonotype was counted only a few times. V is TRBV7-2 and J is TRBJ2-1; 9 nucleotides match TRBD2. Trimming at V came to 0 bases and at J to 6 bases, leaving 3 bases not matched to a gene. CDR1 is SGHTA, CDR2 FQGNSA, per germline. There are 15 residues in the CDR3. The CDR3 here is CASSLAAGGVNEQFF. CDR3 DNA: TGTGCCAGCAGCTTAGCAGCGGGGGGCGTCAATGAGCAGTTCTTC. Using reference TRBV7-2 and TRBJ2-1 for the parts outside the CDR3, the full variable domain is GAGVSQSPSNKVTEKGKDVELRCDPISGHTALYWYRQSLGQGLEFLIYFQGNSAPDKSGLPSDRFSAERTGGSVSTLTIQRTQQEDSAVYLCASSLAAGGVNEQFFGPGTRLTVL.

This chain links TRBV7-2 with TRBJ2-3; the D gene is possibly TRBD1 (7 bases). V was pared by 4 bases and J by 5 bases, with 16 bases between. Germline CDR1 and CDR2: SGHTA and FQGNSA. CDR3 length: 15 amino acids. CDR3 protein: CASSWAGQGVDTQYF. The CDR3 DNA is TGTGCCAGCAGCTGGGCGGGGCAGGGGGTAGATACGCAGTATTTT. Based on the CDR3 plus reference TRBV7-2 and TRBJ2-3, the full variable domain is GAGVSQSPSNKVTEKGKDVELRCDPISGHTALYWYRQSLGQGLEFLIYFQGNSAPDKSGLPSDRFSAERTGGSVSTLTIQRTQQEDSAVYLCASSWAGQGVDTQYFGPGTRLTVL.

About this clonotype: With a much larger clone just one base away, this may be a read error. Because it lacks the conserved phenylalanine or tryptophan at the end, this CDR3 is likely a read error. The CDR3 here is CSAGTRGPYEQYL. DNA for the CDR3: TGCAGTGCCGGGACTAGGGGGCCCTACGAGCAGTACTTA. The chain is built from TRBV20-1 and TRBJ2-7; possible D gene TRBD2, 8 bases. V was shortened by 6 bases and J by 2 bases, with 14 bases between the two germline ends. Germline loops: CDR1 DFQATT, CDR2 SNEGSKA (reference sequence). This CDR3 has 13 amino acids.

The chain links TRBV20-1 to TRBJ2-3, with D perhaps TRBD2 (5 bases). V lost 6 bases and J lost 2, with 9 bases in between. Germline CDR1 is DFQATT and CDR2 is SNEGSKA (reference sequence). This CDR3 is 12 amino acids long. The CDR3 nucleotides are TGCAGTGCACCGGGGTTCACAGATACGCAGTATTTT. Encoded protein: CSAPGFTDTQYF.

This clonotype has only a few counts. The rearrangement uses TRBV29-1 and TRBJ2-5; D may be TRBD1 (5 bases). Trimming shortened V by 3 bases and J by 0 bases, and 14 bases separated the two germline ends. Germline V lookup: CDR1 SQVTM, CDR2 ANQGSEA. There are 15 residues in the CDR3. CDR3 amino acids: CSVEVADRDQETQYF. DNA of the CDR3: TGCAGCGTTGAGGTCGCCGACAGAGACCAAGAGACCCAGTACTTC.

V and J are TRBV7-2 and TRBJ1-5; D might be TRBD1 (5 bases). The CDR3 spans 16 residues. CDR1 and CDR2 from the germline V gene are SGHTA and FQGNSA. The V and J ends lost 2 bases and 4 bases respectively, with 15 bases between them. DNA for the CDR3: TGTGCCAGCAGCTTAATTTCGGGCAGGGCGAATCAGCCCCAGCATTTT. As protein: CASSLISGRANQPQHF.

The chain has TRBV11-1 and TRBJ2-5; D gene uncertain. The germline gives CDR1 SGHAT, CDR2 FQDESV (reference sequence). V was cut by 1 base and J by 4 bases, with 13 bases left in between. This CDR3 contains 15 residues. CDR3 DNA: TGTGCCAGCAGCTTAGAGGTCCGGCGTCGAGAGACCCAGTACTTC. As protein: CASSLEVRRRETQYF.

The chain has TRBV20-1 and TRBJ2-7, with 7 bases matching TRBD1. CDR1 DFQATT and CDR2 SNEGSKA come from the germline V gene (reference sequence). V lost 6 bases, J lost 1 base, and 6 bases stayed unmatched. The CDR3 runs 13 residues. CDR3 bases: TGCAGTGCCCTCCGGGACAGTTCCTACGAGCAGTACTTC. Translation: CSALRDSSYEQYF.

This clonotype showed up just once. CDR3 protein: CASTSGVAENEQYF. CDR3 in DNA: TGTGCCAGCACTTCCGGGGTAGCTGAGAACGAGCAGTACTTC. V gene TRBV7-9 combines with J gene TRBJ2-5; possibly TRBD2 for D (5 bases). The J call is doubtful: the DNA matches TRBJ2-7 better. The CDR3 runs 14 residues. Germline V gene data show CDR1 as SEHNR and CDR2 as FQNEAQ (reference sequence).

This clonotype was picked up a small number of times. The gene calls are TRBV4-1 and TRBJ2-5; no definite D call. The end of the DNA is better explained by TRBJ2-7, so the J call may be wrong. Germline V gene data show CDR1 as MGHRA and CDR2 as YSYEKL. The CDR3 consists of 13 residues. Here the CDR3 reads CASSQAGNGEQYF. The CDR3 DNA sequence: TGCGCCAGCAGCCAAGCTGGGAATGGCGAGCAGTACTTC.

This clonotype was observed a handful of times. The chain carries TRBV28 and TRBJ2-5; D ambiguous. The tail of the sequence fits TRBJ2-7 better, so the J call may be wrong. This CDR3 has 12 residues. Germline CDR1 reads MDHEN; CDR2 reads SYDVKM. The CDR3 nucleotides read TGTGCCAGCAGTTTAGGCAATAGCGAGCAGTACTTC. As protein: CASSLGNSEQYF.

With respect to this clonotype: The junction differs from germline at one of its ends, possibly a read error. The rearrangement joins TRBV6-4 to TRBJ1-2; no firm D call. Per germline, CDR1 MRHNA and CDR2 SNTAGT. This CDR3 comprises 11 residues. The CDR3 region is CASSGDYGHTF. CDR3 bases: TGTGCCAGCAGTGGGGATTATGGCCACACCTTC.

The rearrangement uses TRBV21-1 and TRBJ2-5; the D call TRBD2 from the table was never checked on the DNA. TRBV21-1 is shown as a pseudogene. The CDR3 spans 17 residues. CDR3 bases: TGTGCCAGCAGCAATTCCCCAGCGGAGATCGCACAAGAAACCCAGTACTTC. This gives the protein CASSNSPAEIAQETQYF.

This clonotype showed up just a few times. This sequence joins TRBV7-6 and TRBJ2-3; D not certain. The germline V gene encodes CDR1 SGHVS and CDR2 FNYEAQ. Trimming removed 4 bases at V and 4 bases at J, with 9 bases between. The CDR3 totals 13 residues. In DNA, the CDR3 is TGTGCCAGCAGCTCCGGATGGGCAGATACGCAGTATTTT. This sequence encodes CASSSGWADTQYF.

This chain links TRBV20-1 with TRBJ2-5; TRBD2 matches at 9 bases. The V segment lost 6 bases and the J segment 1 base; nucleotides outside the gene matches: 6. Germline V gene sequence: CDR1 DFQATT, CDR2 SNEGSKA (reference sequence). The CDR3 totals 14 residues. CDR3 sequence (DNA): TGCAGTGCCCCCCTGGGACTAGCCCAAGAGACCCAGTACTTC. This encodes CSAPLGLAQETQYF.

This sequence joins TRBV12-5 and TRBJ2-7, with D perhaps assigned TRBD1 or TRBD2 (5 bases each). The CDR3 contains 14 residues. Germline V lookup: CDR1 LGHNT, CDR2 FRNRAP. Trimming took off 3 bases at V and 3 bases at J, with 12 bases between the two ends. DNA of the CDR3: TGTGCTAGTGGTTTCACCGGGACCCTCTACGAGCAGTACTTC. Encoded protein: CASGFTGTLYEQYF.

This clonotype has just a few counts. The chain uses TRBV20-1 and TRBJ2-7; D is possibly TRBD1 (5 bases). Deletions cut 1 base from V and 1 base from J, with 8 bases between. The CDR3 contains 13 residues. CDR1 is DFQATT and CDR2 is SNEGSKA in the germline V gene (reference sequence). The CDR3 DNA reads TGCAGTGCTAGAGTTACAGGTTCCTACGAGCAGTACTTC. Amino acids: CSARVTGSYEQYF.

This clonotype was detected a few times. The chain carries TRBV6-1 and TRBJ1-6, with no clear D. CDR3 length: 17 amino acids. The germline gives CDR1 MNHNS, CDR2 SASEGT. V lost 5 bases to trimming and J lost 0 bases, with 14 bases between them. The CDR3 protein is CASSKWTASSYNSPLHF. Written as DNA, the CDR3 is TGTGCCAGCAGTAAATGGACGGCCAGCTCCTATAATTCACCCCTCCACTTT.

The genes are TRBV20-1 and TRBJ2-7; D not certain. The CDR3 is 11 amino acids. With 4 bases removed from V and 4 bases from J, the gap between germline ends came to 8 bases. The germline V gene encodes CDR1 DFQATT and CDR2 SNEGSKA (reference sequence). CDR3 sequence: CSATDGYEQYF. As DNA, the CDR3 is TGCAGTGCTACTGACGGGTACGAGCAGTACTTC.

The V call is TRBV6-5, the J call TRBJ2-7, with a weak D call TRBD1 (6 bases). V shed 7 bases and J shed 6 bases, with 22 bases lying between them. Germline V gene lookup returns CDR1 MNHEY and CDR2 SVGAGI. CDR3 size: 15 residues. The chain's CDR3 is CASTEGPGELREQYF. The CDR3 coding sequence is TGTGCCAGCACCGAAGGACCAGGGGAGCTACGCGAGCAGTACTTC.

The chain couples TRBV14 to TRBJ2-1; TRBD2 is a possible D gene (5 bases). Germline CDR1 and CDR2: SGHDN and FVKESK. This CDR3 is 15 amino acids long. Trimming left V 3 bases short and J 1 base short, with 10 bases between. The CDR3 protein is CASSHWERSYNEQFF. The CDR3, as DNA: TGTGCCAGCAGCCACTGGGAGAGGTCCTACAATGAGCAGTTCTTC. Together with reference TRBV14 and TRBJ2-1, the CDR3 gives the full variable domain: EAGVTQFPSHSVIEKGQTVTLRCDPISGHDNLYWYRRVMGKEIKFLLHFVKESKQDESGMPNNRFLAERTGGTYSTLKVQPAELEDSGVYFCASSHWERSYNEQFFGPGTRLTVL.

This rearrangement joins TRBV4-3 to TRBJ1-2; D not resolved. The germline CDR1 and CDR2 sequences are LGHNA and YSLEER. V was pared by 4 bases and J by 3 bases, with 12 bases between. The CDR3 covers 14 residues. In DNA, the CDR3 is TGCGCCAGCAGCCGTAGGGAATTTGACTATGGCTACACCTTC. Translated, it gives CASSRREFDYGYTF.

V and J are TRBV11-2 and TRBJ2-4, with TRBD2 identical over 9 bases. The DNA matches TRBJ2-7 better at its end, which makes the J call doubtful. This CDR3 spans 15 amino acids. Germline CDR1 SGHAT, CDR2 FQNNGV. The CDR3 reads CASSSEREAPYEQYF. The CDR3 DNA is TGTGCCAGCAGCTCAGAGCGGGAGGCCCCCTACGAGCAGTACTTC.

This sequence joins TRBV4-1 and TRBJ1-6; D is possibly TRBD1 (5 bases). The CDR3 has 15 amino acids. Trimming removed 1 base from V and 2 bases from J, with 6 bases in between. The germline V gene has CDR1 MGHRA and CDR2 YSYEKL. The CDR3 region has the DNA TGCGCCAGCAGCCAAGGGACAACCTATAATTCACCCCTCCACTTT. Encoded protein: CASSQGTTYNSPLHF.

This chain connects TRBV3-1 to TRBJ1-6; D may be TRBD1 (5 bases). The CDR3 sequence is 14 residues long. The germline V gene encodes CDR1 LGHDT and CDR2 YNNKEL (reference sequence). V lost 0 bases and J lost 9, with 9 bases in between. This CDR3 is CASSQDRVGSPLHF. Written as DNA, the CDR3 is TGTGCCAGCAGCCAAGACAGGGTCGGTTCACCCCTCCACTTT.

The CDR3 loop reads CASVLLAGGKDEQFF. The CDR3 DNA sequence: TGTGCCAGCGTGTTACTAGCGGGAGGTAAAGATGAGCAGTTCTTC. The chain joins TRBV27 to TRBJ2-1; TRBD2 agrees at 12 bases. Germline CDR1 is MNHEY and CDR2 is SMNVEV (reference sequence). J lost 8 bases, V lost 8 bases, and 10 bases had no gene match. CDR3 length: 15 residues.

The CDR3 protein is CANERRGNEQYF. In DNA form, the CDR3 reads TGTGCCAACGAGAGGAGAGGCAATGAGCAGTACTTC. The rearrangement joins TRBV7-9 to TRBJ2-5; D is unclear. Deletions cut 10 bases from V and 11 bases from J, with 20 bases between. Germline V CDR1 and CDR2: SEHNR, FQNEAQ (reference sequence). This CDR3 is 12 amino acids long.

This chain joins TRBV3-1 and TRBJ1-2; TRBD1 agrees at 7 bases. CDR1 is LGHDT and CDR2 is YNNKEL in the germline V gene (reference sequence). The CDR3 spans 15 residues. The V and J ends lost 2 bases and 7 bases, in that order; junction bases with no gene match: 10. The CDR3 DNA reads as TGTGCCAGCAGCCAAACTCCCGGGACAGCTTCTGGCTACACCTTC. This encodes CASSQTPGTASGYTF.

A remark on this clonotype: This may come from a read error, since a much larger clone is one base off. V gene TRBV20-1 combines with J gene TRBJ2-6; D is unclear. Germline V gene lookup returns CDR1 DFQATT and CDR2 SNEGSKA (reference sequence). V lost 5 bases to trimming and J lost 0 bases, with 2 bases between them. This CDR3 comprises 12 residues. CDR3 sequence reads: CSACSGANVLTF. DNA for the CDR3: TGCAGTGCTTGCTCTGGGGCCAACGTCCTGACTTTC.

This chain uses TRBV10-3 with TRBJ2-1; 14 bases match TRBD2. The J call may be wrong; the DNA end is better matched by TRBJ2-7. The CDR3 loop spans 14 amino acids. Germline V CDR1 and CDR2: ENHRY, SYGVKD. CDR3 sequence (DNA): TGTGCCATCGGGACTAGCGGGGGCTACAATGAGCAGTACTTC. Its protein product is CAIGTSGGYNEQYF.

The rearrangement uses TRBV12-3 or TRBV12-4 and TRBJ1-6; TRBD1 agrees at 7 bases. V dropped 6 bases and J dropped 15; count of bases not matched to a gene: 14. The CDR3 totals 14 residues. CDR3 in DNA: TGTGCCAGCAGACCTGGGACAGCCTACGGTGACCTCCACTTT. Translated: CASRPGTAYGDLHF.

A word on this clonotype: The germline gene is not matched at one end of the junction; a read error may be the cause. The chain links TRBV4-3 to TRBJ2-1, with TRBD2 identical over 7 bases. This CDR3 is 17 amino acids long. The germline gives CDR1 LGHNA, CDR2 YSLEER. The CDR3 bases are TGCGCCGGCAGCCAAGAATTCGGAGCGGGGCGCTACAATGAGCAGTTCTTC. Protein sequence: CAGSQEFGAGRYNEQFF.